The rows below give T cell receptor beta chains drawn from one sample of a study of cytomegalovirus exposure and HLA in healthy donors. Clones were sequenced by immunoSEQ multiplex PCR, and TCRdb holds only the in-frame ones, with some missing. Here the sample spans roughly 180,000 clones, roughly a tenth being singletons. The sample was PBMCs. These receptors all come from a woman aged 25 to 39 in good health and CMV-seropositive. Both conserved end residues are part of each CDR3. Each record gives: D gene, J gene, clone size, V gene, CDR3 protein, CDR3 DNA. The D gene is left open where the match is weak. The size field is filled for only some rows; it gives once, few, many or a size class.

NA | TRBJ1-3 | few | TRBV10-2 | CASRKTGNTIYF | TGCGCCAGCCGAAAAACAGGGAACACCATATATTTT
NA | TRBJ2-1 | NA | TRBV27 | CASSIGASYNEQFF | TGTGCCAGCAGTATAGGGGCCAGCTACAATGAGCAGTTCTTC
NA | TRBJ1-2 | NA | TRBV5-8 | CASSFKWADYGYTF | TGTGCCAGCAGCTTTAAGTGGGCAGACTATGGCTACACCTTC
NA | TRBJ1-5 | NA | TRBV19 | CASTGDGNQPQHF | TGTGCCAGTACAGGGGACGGGAATCAGCCCCAGCATTTT
TRBD1 | TRBJ2-7 | once | TRBV10-3 | CAISEFQTGSGEQYF | TGTGCCATCAGTGAGTTTCAGACAGGGAGCGGCGAGCAGTACTTC
NA | TRBJ1-2 | NA | TRBV30 | CAWSVPGLNYGYTF | TGTGCCTGGAGTGTACCGGGGTTAAACTATGGCTACACCTTC
TRBD1 | TRBJ2-2 | NA | TRBV19 | CASRRTGAGELFF | TGTGCCAGTAGACGGACAGGCGCCGGGGAGCTGTTTTTT
NA | TRBJ2-7 | few | TRBV2 | CASRRTVSSYEQYF | TGTGCTAGCAGAAGGACAGTGTCCAGCTACGAGCAGTACTTC
TRBD2 | TRBJ2-3 | few | TRBV7-9 | CASSSWIAGSRDTQYF | TGTGCCAGCAGCTCCTGGATAGCGGGGTCCCGTGATACGCAGTATTTT
TRBD2 | TRBJ2-7 | few | TRBV5-1 | CASSLMGTRDHEQYF | TGCGCCAGCAGCTTGATGGGGACTAGGGACCACGAGCAGTACTTC
TRBD2 | TRBJ2-5 | NA | TRBV30 | CAWRSGGRIETQYF | TGTGCCTGGAGGTCTGGCGGGAGAATTGAGACCCAGTACTTC
NA | TRBJ1-1 | few | TRBV5-5 | CASSGGLSLMNTEAFF | TGTGCCAGCAGCGGGGGACTTTCCCTCATGAACACTGAAGCTTTCTTT